This entry lists 13 T cell receptor beta chains sequenced from one sample in a study of blood T cell repertoires in COVID-19. Using immunoSEQ multiplex PCR, the repertoire was profiled, and TCRdb retains in-frame clones only, with some absent. This table holds more than 85,000 clones, approximately 92% found once. The sequencing sample was made of peripheral blood. Receptors originate from a man aged 65 to 85 with acute or convalescent COVID-19.

V is TRBV9 and J is TRBJ2-7; 12 bases line up with TRBD1. The trim removed 0 bases at V and 6 bases at J, leaving 4 bases unmatched. CDR1 is SGDLS and CDR2 is YYNGEE in the germline V gene. The CDR3 totals 15 residues. The CDR3 DNA sequence: TGTGCCAGCAGCGTAGCCGGGACAGGGGGCTCCGAGCAGTACTTC. As protein: CASSVAGTGGSEQYF. Looking up the rest from reference TRBV9 and TRBJ2-7 gives the full variable domain: DSGVTQTPKHLITATGQRVTLRCSPRSGDLSVYWYQQSLDQGLQFLIQYYNGEERAKGNILERFSAQQFPDLHSELNLSSLELGDSALYFCASSVAGTGGSEQYFGPGTRLTVT.

V usage is TRBV27 and J usage is TRBJ2-1; a weak D match, TRBD1 (6 bases). This CDR3 region has 12 residues. Germline CDR1 is MNHEY and CDR2 is SMNVEV (reference sequence). The V end was cut by 6 bases, the J end by 9 bases, with 12 bases between. CDR3 sequence (DNA): TGTGCCAGCAGCCTACAGGGTACTGAGCAGTTCTTC. Residues: CASSLQGTEQFF.

The chain couples TRBV5-1 to TRBJ1-3; D may be TRBD1 (5 bases). The CDR3 extends over 15 amino acids. V was clipped by 8 bases and J by 0 bases, with 15 bases between them. Germline CDR1 SGHRS, CDR2 YFSETQ. The CDR3 region has the DNA TGCGCCAGTTCCCAAGGGGTCCACTCTGGAAACACCATATATTTT. This gives the protein CASSQGVHSGNTIYF.

This chain uses TRBV11-3 with TRBJ2-3; a weak D match, TRBD1 (5 bases). Germline V lookup: CDR1 SGHNT, CDR2 YENEEA. This CDR3 is built from 15 residues. V shed 0 bases and J shed 3 bases, with 10 bases lying between them. CDR3 sequence (DNA): TGTGCCAGCAGCTTAGAGGGGCGAGTAACAGATACGCAGTATTTT. Amino acid sequence: CASSLEGRVTDTQYF.

V usage is TRBV28 and J usage is TRBJ2-7; tentatively, D is TRBD1 (7 bases). V lost 3 bases to trimming and J lost 1 base, with 13 bases between them. Looked up from germline, CDR1 is MDHEN and CDR2 is SYDVKM. This CDR3 spans 15 amino acids. The CDR3 loop reads CASSFETGRSYEQYF. The CDR3 nucleotides read TGTGCCAGCAGTTTTGAGACAGGGAGGTCCTACGAGCAGTACTTC.

The rearrangement uses TRBV6-5 and TRBJ2-7, with TRBD1 matching over 7 bases. CDR3 length: 13 residues. V shed 2 bases and J 2 bases; nucleotides not matched to a gene: 0. Germline loops: CDR1 MNHEY, CDR2 SVGAGI. In DNA, the CDR3 is TGTGCCAGCAGTTACGACAGGGCCTACGAGCAGTACTTC. It is translated as CASSYDRAYEQYF.

This clone has just one count. The chain combines TRBV13 with TRBJ2-5; possible D gene TRBD1, 5 bases. The ends were cut back, 5 bases at V and 4 bases at J, with 20 bases in the middle. This CDR3 is built from 16 residues. The V gene's germline CDR1 is PRHDT and CDR2 FYEKMQ (reference sequence). CDR3: CASSAAKVGVAETQYF. The CDR3 DNA reads TGTGCCAGCAGCGCCGCCAAGGTAGGGGTCGCAGAGACCCAGTACTTC.

V gene TRBV5-1 combines with J gene TRBJ1-1, with 9 nucleotides matching TRBD1. Germline loops: CDR1 SGHRS, CDR2 YFSETQ. This CDR3 is 15 amino acids long. The J segment lost 1 base and the V segment lost 0 bases, leaving 1 base of the junction unmatched. This chain's CDR3 is CASSLVGQGNTEAFF. In DNA form, the CDR3 reads TGCGCCAGCAGCTTGGTGGGACAGGGGAACACTGAAGCTTTCTTT.

The chain is built from TRBV18 and TRBJ1-2; 8 bases are shared with TRBD1. Germline V gene lookup returns CDR1 KGHSH and CDR2 LQKENI. With V trimmed by 8 bases and J by 4 bases, 6 bases remained unmatched. This CDR3 contains 13 residues. CDR3 loop: CASAGQGVYGYTF. For the CDR3, the DNA is TGTGCCAGCGCCGGACAGGGCGTCTATGGCTACACCTTC.

The gene calls are TRBV2 and TRBJ1-5; TRBD1 aligns across 8 bases. This CDR3 is built from 15 residues. Germline values: CDR1 SNHLY, CDR2 FYNNEI. Trimming cost V 7 bases and J 4 bases; bases outside gene matches: 9. CDR3 loop: CASTEGTGVNQPQHF. Here the CDR3 DNA reads TGTGCCAGCACCGAGGGGACAGGAGTAAATCAGCCCCAGCATTTT.

The CDR3 is CASSLEQGPPVEQYF. The DNA of the CDR3 is TGTGCCAGCAGCTTAGAACAGGGACCCCCGGTCGAGCAGTACTTC. The chain recombines TRBV11-2 with TRBJ2-7, with D perhaps matching TRBD1 (6 bases). Per germline, CDR1 SGHAT and CDR2 FQNNGV. Trimming removed 0 bases from V and 6 bases from J, with 15 bases in between. The CDR3 has 15 residues.

The gene calls are TRBV6-5 and TRBJ1-1, with D perhaps TRBD1 (5 bases). CDR1 MNHEY and CDR2 SVGAGI come from the germline V gene. The CDR3 totals 14 residues. With 1 base removed from V and 1 base from J, the gap between germline ends came to 7 bases. Written as DNA, the CDR3 is TGTGCCAGCAGTTACTTAACAGGGAACACTGAAGCTTTCTTT. Amino acid sequence: CASSYLTGNTEAFF.

J is TRBJ2-7 and V is TRBV3-1 (or the pseudogene TRBV3-2); 15 positions match TRBD2. The V and J ends lost 4 bases and 5 bases, in that order; junction bases with no gene match: 3. CDR1 and CDR2 from the germline V gene are LGHDT and YNNKEL (reference sequence). The CDR3 runs 15 residues. The CDR3 DNA follows: TGTGCCAGCAGCCCACGGACTAGCGGGGGGGACGAGCAGTACTTC. Its protein product is CASSPRTSGGDEQYF.